The 23 T cell receptor beta chains presented below share a single source sample, sequenced in a study of cytomegalovirus exposure and HLA in healthy donors. PCR primers comprised 60 Vbeta and 13 Jbeta primers. Assay: immunoSEQ multiplex PCR; the TCRdb copy retains only in-frame clones and omits some. The table lists roughly 160,000 clones, 75% of them singletons. The sample was PBMCs. These receptor sequences come from a woman aged 40 to 50 in good health and CMV-seropositive.

This clone was observed a handful of times. The V call is TRBV5-5, the J call TRBJ1-2, with D perhaps matching TRBD1 (5 bases). The germline CDR1 and CDR2 sequences are SGHKS and YYEKEE (reference sequence). This CDR3 is built from 16 residues. V was trimmed by 2 bases and J by 7 bases, leaving 21 bases between them. CDR3: CASSLGLGEALSGYTF. CDR3 sequence (DNA): TGTGCCAGCAGCTTAGGTTTGGGGGAGGCCCTAAGTGGCTACACCTTC.

This chain uses TRBV19 with TRBJ1-1; D is unresolved. CDR3 size: 13 residues. The germline CDR1 and CDR2 sequences are LNHDA and SQIVND (reference sequence). V dropped 3 bases and J dropped 1 base, with 6 bases sitting between them. CDR3 region: CASSMTRNTEAFF. CDR3 bases: TGTGCCAGTAGTATGACACGGAACACTGAAGCTTTCTTT. The variable domain in full, completed from reference TRBV19 and TRBJ1-1, reads DGGITQSPKYLFRKEGQNVTLSCEQNLNHDAMYWYRQDPGQGLRLIYYSQIVNDFQKGDIAEGYSVSREKKESFPLTVTSAQKNPTAFYLCASSMTRNTEAFFGQGTRLTVV.

The chain carries TRBV18 and TRBJ2-1; 8 bases align to TRBD2. CDR3 length: 16 residues. The J segment lost 5 bases and the V segment lost 2 bases, leaving 8 bases of the junction unmatched. Germline CDR1 reads KGHSH; CDR2 reads LQKENI. The CDR3 sequence: CASSPSFSGTNNEQFF. The CDR3 nucleotides are TGTGCCAGCTCACCAAGCTTTAGCGGGACAAACAATGAGCAGTTCTTC.

This clone was counted a few times. The chain links TRBV2 to TRBJ2-1; D is possibly TRBD2 (5 bases). Germline CDR1 and CDR2: SNHLY and FYNNEI. Trimming shortened V by 6 bases and J by 4 bases, and 16 bases separated the two germline ends. This CDR3 region has 15 residues. CDR3 DNA sequence: TGTGCCAGCAGCGAGGGCAGCCCGCCTTACAATGAGCAGTTCTTC. Its translation is CASSEGSPPYNEQFF.

In its sample, this clone was seen once. This sequence joins TRBV5-1 and TRBJ2-5; the match to TRBD2 covers 8 bases. CDR3 length equals 16 residues. The junction had 8 bases not matched to a gene; V was cut back by 0 bases and J by 4 bases. Germline CDR1 reads SGHRS; CDR2 reads YFSETQ. The CDR3 reads CASSLDGTGGGETQYF. In DNA form, the CDR3 reads TGCGCCAGCAGCTTGGATGGTACCGGGGGGGGAGAGACCCAGTACTTC.

A few counts support this clone. The chain employs TRBV11-3 and TRBJ2-2; TRBD2 matches at 15 bases. The CDR3 loop spans 17 amino acids. J lost 7 bases, V lost 5 bases, and 8 bases had no gene match. Germline V gives CDR1 SGHNT, CDR2 YENEEA. The CDR3 sequence is CASSLSGLAGGHGELFF. DNA of the CDR3: TGTGCCAGCAGCCTAAGCGGACTAGCGGGAGGGCACGGGGAGCTGTTTTTT.

The chain carries TRBV28 and TRBJ1-1; 7 bases are shared with TRBD1. CDR3 length: 13 amino acids. With V trimmed by 7 bases and J by 4 bases, 6 bases remained unmatched. Germline CDR1 MDHEN, CDR2 SYDVKM. The CDR3 loop reads CASTFGTVTEAFF. CDR3 DNA sequence: TGTGCCAGCACCTTCGGGACAGTCACTGAAGCTTTCTTT. The full variable domain, in which reference TRBV28 and TRBJ1-1 provide the parts outside the CDR3, is DVKVTQSSRYLVKRTGEKVFLECVQDMDHENMFWYRQDPGLGLRLIYFSYDVKMKEKGDIPEGYSVSREKKERFSLILESASTNQTSMYLCASTFGTVTEAFFGQGTRLTVV.

This chain links TRBV9 with TRBJ2-7, with TRBD2 as a possible D gene (6 bases). Trimming pared 1 base from V and 5 bases from J, leaving 10 bases between. The CDR3 is 13 amino acids. Germline assignment: CDR1 SGDLS and CDR2 YYNGEE. In DNA form, the CDR3 reads TGTGCCAGCAGCGTAATGGGGGGAAACGAGCAGTACTTC. Encoded protein: CASSVMGGNEQYF.

The rearrangement uses TRBV28 and TRBJ2-5; 9 nucleotides line up with TRBD1. V lost 6 bases and J lost 1; bases outside the gene matches: 6. This CDR3 region has 15 residues. Germline assignment: CDR1 MDHEN and CDR2 SYDVKM. The CDR3 loop is CASSLDRGRQETQYF. The CDR3 region has the DNA TGTGCCAGCAGCTTGGACAGGGGCCGCCAAGAGACCCAGTACTTC.

The chain carries TRBV19 and TRBJ1-2; D uncertain. The ends were cut back, 3 bases at V and 4 bases at J, with 9 bases in the middle. Germline lookup yields CDR1 LNHDA and CDR2 SQIVND (reference sequence). There are 13 residues in the CDR3. CDR3 in DNA: TGTGCCAGTAGTATCGAGGGCTCCTATGGCTACACCTTC. Its translation: CASSIEGSYGYTF.

The chain has TRBV28 and TRBJ2-5; 16 nucleotides align to TRBD2. The junction had 13 bases not matched to a gene; V was cut back by 8 bases and J by 4 bases. This CDR3 region has 18 residues. CDR1 is MDHEN, CDR2 SYDVKM, per germline. CDR3 residues: CASLLRGTSGRDLETQYF. The CDR3 nucleotides read TGTGCCAGCCTTCTAAGAGGGACTAGCGGGAGGGATCTAGAGACCCAGTACTTC.

This chain uses TRBV27 with TRBJ2-1; 7 nucleotides match TRBD1. This CDR3 contains 14 residues. Germline trimming cut 5 bases from V and 0 bases from J; bases unmatched to any gene: 1. Germline V CDR1 and CDR2: MNHEY, SMNVEV (reference sequence). The CDR3 region has the DNA TGTGCCAGCAGTGAGGGGGCCTCCTACAATGAGCAGTTCTTC. This encodes CASSEGASYNEQFF.

Written as DNA, the CDR3 is TGTGCCAGCAGCTTAGCCGGGACAGGGGGCTGGTCAGGAAACACCATATATTTT. This gives the protein CASSLAGTGGWSGNTIYF. The chain links TRBV11-2 to TRBJ1-3, with 12 bases fitting TRBD1. Trimming removed 1 base from V and 4 bases from J; junction bases left unmatched: 8. This CDR3 is built from 18 residues. The germline CDR1 and CDR2 sequences are SGHAT and FQNNGV.

The V gene is TRBV11-2, the J gene TRBJ2-7; TRBD1 is a possible D gene (6 bases). Trimming removed 5 bases at V and 4 bases at J, with 9 bases between. In germline, CDR1 is SGHAT, CDR2 FQNNGV. This CDR3 is 12 amino acids long. The CDR3 loop reads CASSPGQYEQYF. The CDR3 DNA is TGTGCCAGCAGCCCCGGACAGTACGAGCAGTACTTC.

This clone was seen more than once but under ten times. CDR3 bases: TGCAGTGCGGGACAGGGGGCCGAGCAGTACTTC. It specifies CSAGQGAEQYF. The chain uses TRBV20-1 and TRBJ2-7, with 12 bases fitting TRBD1. The CDR3 runs to 11 residues. Per the germline V gene, CDR1 is DFQATT and CDR2 is SNEGSKA (reference sequence). Trimming removed 6 bases from V and 6 bases from J; junction bases left unmatched: 0.

This clone has only a few counts. J is TRBJ1-2 and V is TRBV5-5; the D gene is possibly TRBD1 (6 bases). Trimming took 4 bases from V and 0 from J, leaving 16 bases between them. Per germline, CDR1 SGHKS and CDR2 YYEKEE (reference sequence). CDR3 size: 16 residues. This CDR3 is CASSAWTDVSNYGYTF. CDR3 coding DNA: TGTGCCAGCAGCGCGTGGACAGACGTGTCTAACTATGGCTACACCTTC.

This clone was seen once. This chain links TRBV6-5 with TRBJ2-5; D may be TRBD1 (5 bases). There are 15 residues in the CDR3. Germline lookup yields CDR1 MNHEY and CDR2 SVGAGI. The V end was cut by 3 bases, the J end by 3 bases, with 14 bases between. As DNA, the CDR3 is TGTGCCAGCAGTTATTCGGACAATCGAAAAGAGACCCAGTACTTC. Protein sequence: CASSYSDNRKETQYF.

This clone occurred once. This sequence joins TRBV28 and TRBJ2-3; TRBD2 might be the D (5 bases). The CDR3 spans 14 residues. The germline V gene encodes CDR1 MDHEN and CDR2 SYDVKM. V was trimmed by 3 bases and J by 6 bases, leaving 13 bases between them. This CDR3 is CASSLFTRGDTQYF. The CDR3 DNA is TGTGCCAGCAGTTTGTTCACCAGAGGGGATACGCAGTATTTT.

The chain couples TRBV5-5 to TRBJ1-2; D unresolved. CDR3 length equals 13 residues. Germline V CDR1 and CDR2: SGHKS, YYEKEE (reference sequence). V was cut by 0 bases and J by 3 bases, with 6 bases left in between. The CDR3, as DNA: TGTGCCAGCAGCTTGGACAGATACTATGGCTACACCTTC. It encodes CASSLDRYYGYTF.

The rearrangement links TRBV5-1 to TRBJ2-7, with 7 bases aligning to TRBD1. Germline CDR1 is SGHRS and CDR2 is YFSETQ. The CDR3 length is 14 residues. The ends lost 5 bases at V and 1 base at J; junction bases unmatched: 6. CDR3 coding DNA: TGCGCCAGCAGTTATCAGGGACAGTCCTACGAGCAGTACTTC. It codes for CASSYQGQSYEQYF.

The J gene is TRBJ1-2, the V gene TRBV28; a possible D gene is TRBD1 (6 bases). The CDR3 is 16 residues long. Per germline, CDR1 MDHEN and CDR2 SYDVKM. V was trimmed by 3 bases and J by 6 bases, leaving 20 bases between them. CDR3 sequence (DNA): TGTGCCAGCAGTTTGGCCCCCACAGGGCAGGGGCATGGCTACACCTTC. Protein sequence: CASSLAPTGQGHGYTF.

This chain connects TRBV9 to TRBJ2-5; D possibly corresponds to TRBD2 (6 bases). The CDR3 has 16 amino acids. Trimming took 4 bases from V and 5 from J, leaving 21 bases between them. Germline V lookup: CDR1 SGDLS, CDR2 YYNGEE. Written as DNA, the CDR3 is TGTGCCAGCAGCCCCCATCGTCGTGGGGGGACTGAGACCCAGTACTTC. This gives the protein CASSPHRRGGTETQYF.

The chain couples TRBV6-1 to TRBJ2-5; 9 positions match TRBD1. CDR3 length: 13 amino acids. Looked up from germline, CDR1 is MNHNS and CDR2 is SASEGT. Germline trimming cut 6 bases from V and 3 bases from J; bases unmatched to any gene: 2. This CDR3 reads CASRRDREETQYF. The CDR3 DNA reads as TGTGCCAGCAGAAGGGACAGGGAAGAGACCCAGTACTTC.